In its sample, the clone carrying this TCR beta chain was seen many times. Its antigen is unidentified. Amplified TCR beta CDR3 regions derived from RNA transcripts. The study used the HTBI primer set for a first-round RT-PCR of the TCR CDR3. TCRdb passed the multiplex PCR reads through MiXCR, listing each CDR3 protein once. The repertoire consists of approximately 400,000 distinct CDR3 sequences, with approximately 20% occurring once and the leading ten covering around 4%. This record belongs to a study of T cells in Graves' hyperthyroidism and ophthalmopathy. General study results and limits: Researchers report that a 13 V-J model separated ophthalmopathy from stable hyperthyroidism.

This CDR3 comprises 15 residues. The germline CDR1 and CDR2 sequences are MGHRA and YSYEKL. The V gene lost 0 bases and the J gene lost 0 bases, with 5 bases spanning the gap. The sequence derives from a woman under 30 with Graves' hyperthyroidism. Sequenced: blood. This rearrangement joins TRBV4-1 to TRBJ2-2; D is undetermined. This CDR3 is CASSQESANTGELFF. CDR3 sequence (DNA): TGCGCCAGCAGCCAAGAGAGCGCGAACACCGGGGAGCTGTTTTTT.